This T cell receptor (beta chain) was retrieved from a study of T cell responses to AZD1222 COVID-19 vaccine. Study outcomes and limitations: It was only after the peak T cell response that any repertoires were sampled. At 160-218 and 743-854, vaccine-associated CD4 TCRs were dominant, and they spanned spike. Reports say nearly half of spike-specific TCRs go after unmutated variant regions. The donors showed a predominance of white British ancestry and of females, with possible underestimation of clonal diversity.

Produced via immunoSEQ multiplex PCR; TCRdb's table is partial and in-frame only. The profile shows 130,000 to 150,000 clones, roughly 91% of them singletons. Concerning this clone itself: What it binds is not known.

This CDR3 spans 15 amino acids. Per the germline V gene, CDR1 is SGDLS and CDR2 is YYNGEE. V was clipped by 0 bases and J by 6 bases, with 10 bases between them. This TCR derives from an adult in good health. This sequence joins TRBV9 and TRBJ1-6; tentative D call: TRBD1 (5 bases). The specimen comprised peripheral blood, sampled on day 0 of AZD1222 vaccination. CDR3 DNA: TGTGCCAGCAGCGTAGGGGCAGGGAGTAATTCACCCCTCCACTTT. It codes for CASSVGAGSNSPLHF.